This T cell receptor beta chain was profiled in a study of T cells in Graves' hyperthyroidism and ophthalmopathy (dated by TCRdb to 2018 to 2020). As for the study more broadly: TCR V-J signatures able to tell the groups apart were searched for in a discovery cohort of about a hundred patients, of whom over 40 had Graves' ophthalmopathy and about 55 had stable Graves' hyperthyroidism. Once sampling was done, hyperthyroidism patients were given methimazole at a starting dose of 30 mg daily, whereas ophthalmopathy patients were given high-dose intravenous methylprednisolone. The 85 to 100 discovery patients were randomly split 7:3 into training and test sets. Thyroid tissue and blood T-cell repertoires from about six Graves' hyperthyroidism patients were also compared in the study. The paper reports TCR Vbeta CDR3 sequencing of about 140 peripheral blood samples: around 41 ophthalmopathy, roughly 80 hyperthyroidism and around 17 progressor patients. Prospective prediction of ophthalmopathy was tested in an independent validation cohort consisting of roughly 19 hyperthyroidism patients and over 15 patients who later progressed to ophthalmopathy.

General study outcomes and caveats: No statistical method was used to fix the sample size in advance, and group allocation was not hidden from the investigators. During validation, the model predicted progression to ophthalmopathy a median of roughly six months ahead of onset, with around 71% sensitivity and more than 72% specificity. A model built on a 13 V-J signature distinguished ophthalmopathy from stable hyperthyroidism, reaching 85% to 90% sensitivity and 81.08% specificity in cross-validation and 80%/75% in testing. Most expanded thyroid clonotypes (frequency above 0.001) were also detected in blood, a finding suggesting that blood repertoires may reflect thyroid immune responses.

Amplification of TCR beta CDR3 regions was carried out from RNA transcripts. For the first round of RT-PCR on the TCR CDR3, the HTBI primer set was used together with the Qiagen OneStep RT-PCR kit. The libraries were constructed in a second round of multiplex PCR and then size-selected and purified. Sequencing of the libraries was done on an Illumina HiSeq2000 using paired-end 100 bp reads. In the authors' own workflow: Raw data were processed with SOAPnuke, discarding reads with adapters, uncalled bases, mean Phred below 15, or no exact constant-primer or identifier match. High-quality paired reads were merged using COPE v1.2.5, and each unique nucleotide sequence was defined as a clonotype. Clonotypes were aligned to IMGT TRBV, TRBD and TRBJ reference segments using MiTCR v1.1. The analysis included only V-J combinations with a frequency above 0.0001, which together covered around 99% of the repertoires. A TCS score was defined as the ratio of F50 (clonal expansion) to E x V (chaos), with BLOSUM62-based TCRdist applied between CDR3 peptides within each V-J. Welch's t-statistics and random forest reduced roughly 530 V-J features to 13, which were used in a naive Bayes classifier (R e1071). The similarity between thyroid and blood repertoires was quantified using the Morisita-Horn index. The raw public reads went through TCRdb reprocessing: fastp at Q25, MiXCR clone calling, in-frame beta chains kept. Rows merge per CDR3 protein into single entries with the most common DNA and genes. These V and J calls derive from TCRdb rather than the authors' analysis. The sample data list 660,000 or so distinct CDR3 sequences, and 40% to 55% of these were observed just once. Approximately 7.2% of the sample lies in the top ten.

The table lists this clonotype with a few counts. The specificity of this receptor is unknown. Base qualities are not provided; no much larger clone lies one nucleotide away. According to the germline V gene, CDR1 reads SGHVS and CDR2 reads FQNEAQ. The germline ends are 16 bases apart after V is trimmed by 2 bases and J by 5 bases. The CDR3 measures 16 amino acids from cysteine to phenylalanine. The sequence is cut down to CDR3 DNA, 48 bases in frame from base 1. Patients with uncontrolled infections, other autoimmune diseases, pregnancy or lactation were excluded. Diagnoses relied on clinical symptoms, serum thyroxine and TRAb, thyroid ultrasound and orbital computed tomography. Total RNA was extracted with Trizol reagent, and quality was checked on an Agilent 2100 Bioanalyzer.

The clonotype was recovered from an adult man with Graves' disease, either hyperthyroidism or ophthalmopathy (not recorded which). The specimen was peripheral blood or thyroid tissue (not recorded which). This chain joins TRBV7-8 to TRBJ1-3, with the identity of the D gene unclear. The CDR3 region has the sequence CASSLPNESPRNTIYF. The sequenced DNA is TGTGCCAGCAGCTTACCGAACGAATCACCGAGAAACACCATATATTTT.